This T cell receptor beta chain was observed in a study of cytomegalovirus exposure and HLA in healthy donors. The study, taken as a whole, reports: Highest at DRB1 and lowest at HLA-C, TCR association rates differed among HLA loci in a later analysis.

V lost 0 bases and J lost 5, with 17 bases in between. This CDR3 has 16 residues. CDR1 and CDR2 (germline): SGHRS, YFSETQ. About this clone itself: Antigen specificity is unknown.

In the PCR, 60 Vbeta and 13 Jbeta primers were used. Libraries were prepared by immunoSEQ multiplex PCR; TCRdb keeps only in-frame clonotypes and omits some of them. This sample has around 150,000 clones, with around 88% found just once. The J gene is TRBJ1-2, the V gene TRBV5-1, with a weak D call TRBD1 (6 bases). Sequencing was carried out using PBMCs. The clonotype originates from a woman aged 25 to 45 in good health and CMV-seronegative. CDR3 in DNA: TGCGCCAGCAGCTTGGTGGTAGCAGGGGAACATTATGGCTACACCTTC. Protein sequence: CASSLVVAGEHYGYTF.